This T cell receptor (beta chain) was captured in a study of cytomegalovirus exposure and HLA in healthy donors. Findings and caveats of the study: Cytomegalovirus-associated status was assigned to fewer than 200 TCR beta chains. In vitro, three CMV-associated chains proved specific for CMV antigens.

The assay was immunoSEQ multiplex PCR, and TCRdb's table has in-frame clones only and misses some. The table shows 240,000 or so clones, with 86% occurring only once. Looked up from germline, CDR1 is SGHRS and CDR2 is YFSETQ. The germline V and J ends were trimmed by 4 bases and 3 bases, with 11 bases remaining between them. This CDR3 comprises 13 residues. This clone occurred once. As yet, its antigen is unknown. The donors were part of the validation cohort of 120 subjects. That cohort was separate from the first cohort, which comprised about 670 subjects. Sequencing was performed on PBMCs. V and J are TRBV5-1 and TRBJ2-7, with D possibly TRBD2 on 6 matching bases. This receptor was taken from a woman aged 25 to 39 in good health and CMV-seropositive. CDR3 region: CASSPGTFYEQYF. CDR3 bases: TGCGCCAGCAGCCCCGGGACTTTCTACGAGCAGTACTTC.